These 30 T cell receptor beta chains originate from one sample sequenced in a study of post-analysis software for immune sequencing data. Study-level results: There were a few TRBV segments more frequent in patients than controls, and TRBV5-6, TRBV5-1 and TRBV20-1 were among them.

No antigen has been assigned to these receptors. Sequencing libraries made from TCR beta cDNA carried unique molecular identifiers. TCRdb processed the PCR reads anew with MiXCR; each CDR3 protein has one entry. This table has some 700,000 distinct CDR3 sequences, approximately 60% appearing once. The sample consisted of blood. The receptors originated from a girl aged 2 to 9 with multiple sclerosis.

CDR3 sequence reads: CASSLTGGAPGELFF. DNA for the CDR3: TGTGCCAGCAGCTTGACAGGGGGGGCTCCCGGGGAGCTGTTTTTT. The chain has TRBV7-9 and TRBJ2-2; 9 nucleotides align to TRBD1. Trimming took 3 bases from V and 6 from J; bases not matched to a gene: 5. The CDR3 extends over 15 amino acids. The germline gives CDR1 SEHNR, CDR2 FQNEAQ (reference sequence). Together with reference TRBV7-9 and TRBJ2-2, the CDR3 gives the full variable domain: DTGVSQNPRHKITKRGQNVTFRCDPISEHNRLYWYRQTLGQGPEFLTYFQNEAQLEKSRLLSDRFSAERPKGSFSTLEIQRTEQGDSAMYLCASSLTGGAPGELFFGEGSRLTVL.

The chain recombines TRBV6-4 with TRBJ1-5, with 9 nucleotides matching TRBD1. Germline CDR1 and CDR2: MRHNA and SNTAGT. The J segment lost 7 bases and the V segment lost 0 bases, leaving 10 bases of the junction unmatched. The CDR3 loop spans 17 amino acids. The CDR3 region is CASSDSRWDREAQPQHF. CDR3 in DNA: TGTGCCAGCAGTGACTCTAGGTGGGACAGGGAAGCCCAGCCCCAGCATTTT.

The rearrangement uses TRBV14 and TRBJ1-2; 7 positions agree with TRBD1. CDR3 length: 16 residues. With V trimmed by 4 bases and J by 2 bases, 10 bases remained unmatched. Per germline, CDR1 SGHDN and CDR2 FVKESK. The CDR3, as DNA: TGTGCCAGCAGCCCCCGGGGACAGATGCCGAACTATGGCTACACCTTC. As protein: CASSPRGQMPNYGYTF. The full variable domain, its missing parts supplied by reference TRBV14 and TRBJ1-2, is EAGVTQFPSHSVIEKGQTVTLRCDPISGHDNLYWYRRVMGKEIKFLLHFVKESKQDESGMPNNRFLAERTGGTYSTLKVQPAELEDSGVYFCASSPRGQMPNYGYTFGSGTRLTVV.

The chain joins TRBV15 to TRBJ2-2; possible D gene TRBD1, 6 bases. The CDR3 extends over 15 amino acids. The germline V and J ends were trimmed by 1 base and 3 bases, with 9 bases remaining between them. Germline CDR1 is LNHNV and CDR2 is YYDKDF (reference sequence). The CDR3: CATSRAQGDTGELFF. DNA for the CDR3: TGTGCCACCAGCAGAGCACAGGGCGACACCGGGGAGCTGTTTTTT.

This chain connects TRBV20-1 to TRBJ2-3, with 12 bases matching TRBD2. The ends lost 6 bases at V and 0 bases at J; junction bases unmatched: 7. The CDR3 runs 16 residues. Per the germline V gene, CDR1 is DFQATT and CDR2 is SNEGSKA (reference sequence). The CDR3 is CSARLAGVTSTDTQYF. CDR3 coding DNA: TGCAGTGCCAGACTAGCGGGGGTGACTAGCACAGATACGCAGTATTTT.

The CDR3 DNA is TGTGCCAGCAGTTACCGGGCAGGGGCCTACGAGCAGTACTTC. Its protein is CASSYRAGAYEQYF. The rearrangement joins TRBV6-2 or TRBV6-3 to TRBJ2-4, with D tentatively TRBD1 (6 bases). TRBJ2-7 matches the DNA end more closely, so the J call is doubtful. CDR1 and CDR2 (germline): MNHEY, SVGEGT. This CDR3 is 14 amino acids long.

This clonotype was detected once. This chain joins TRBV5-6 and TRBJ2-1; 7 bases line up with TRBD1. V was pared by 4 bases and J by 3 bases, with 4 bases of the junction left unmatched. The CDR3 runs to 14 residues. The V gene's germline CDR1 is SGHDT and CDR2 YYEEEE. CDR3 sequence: CASSDGTVYNEQFF. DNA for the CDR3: TGTGCCAGCAGCGACGGGACAGTCTACAATGAGCAGTTCTTC. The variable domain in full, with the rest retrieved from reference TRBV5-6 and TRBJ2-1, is DAGVTQSPTHLIKTRGQQVTLRCSPKSGHDTVSWYQQALGQGPQFIFQYYEEEERQRGNFPDRFSGHQFPNYSSELNVNALLLGDSALYLCASSDGTVYNEQFFGPGTRLTVL.

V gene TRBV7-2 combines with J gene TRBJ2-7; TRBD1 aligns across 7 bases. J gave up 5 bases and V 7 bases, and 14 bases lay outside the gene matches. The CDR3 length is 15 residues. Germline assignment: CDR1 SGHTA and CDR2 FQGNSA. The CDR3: CASILASGQFNEQYF. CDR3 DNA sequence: TGTGCCAGCATACTGGCTTCGGGACAGTTTAACGAGCAGTACTTC.

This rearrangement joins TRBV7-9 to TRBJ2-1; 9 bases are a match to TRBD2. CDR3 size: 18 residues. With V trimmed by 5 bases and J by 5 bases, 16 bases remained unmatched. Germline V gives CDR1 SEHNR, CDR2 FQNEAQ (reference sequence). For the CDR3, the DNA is TGTGCCAGCAGCCACCCACCGGGGCTAGCGGGGCCACACAATGAGCAGTTCTTC. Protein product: CASSHPPGLAGPHNEQFF.

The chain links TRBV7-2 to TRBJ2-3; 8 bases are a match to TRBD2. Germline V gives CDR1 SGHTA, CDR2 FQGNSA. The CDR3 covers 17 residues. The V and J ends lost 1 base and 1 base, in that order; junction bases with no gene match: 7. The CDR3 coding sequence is TGTGCCAGCAGCTTAGGGCCAGCGGGGGCTCGCACAGATACGCAGTATTTT. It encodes CASSLGPAGARTDTQYF.

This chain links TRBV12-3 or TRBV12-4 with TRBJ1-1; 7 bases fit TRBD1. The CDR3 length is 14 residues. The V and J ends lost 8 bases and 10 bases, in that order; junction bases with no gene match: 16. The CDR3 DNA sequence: TGTGCCAGCTGTACCCGGGACAGCATTTCGGTAGCTTTCTTT. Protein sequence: CASCTRDSISVAFF.

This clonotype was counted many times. CDR3 DNA: TGTGCCAGCAGCCCAGGGCCATCTACGACTGAAGCTTTCTTT. It translates to CASSPGPSTTEAFF. The V call is TRBV7-6, the J call TRBJ1-1; D possibly corresponds to TRBD1 (5 bases). This CDR3 contains 14 residues. V was trimmed by 5 bases and J by 5 bases, leaving 15 bases between them. Germline CDR1 and CDR2: SGHVS and FNYEAQ. The full variable domain, with the rest looked up from reference TRBV7-6 and TRBJ1-1, is GAGVSQSPRYKVTKRGQDVALRCDPISGHVSLYWYRQALGQGPEFLTYFNYEAQQDKSGLPNDRFSAERPEGSISTLTIQRTEQRDSAMYRCASSPGPSTTEAFFGQGTRLTVV.

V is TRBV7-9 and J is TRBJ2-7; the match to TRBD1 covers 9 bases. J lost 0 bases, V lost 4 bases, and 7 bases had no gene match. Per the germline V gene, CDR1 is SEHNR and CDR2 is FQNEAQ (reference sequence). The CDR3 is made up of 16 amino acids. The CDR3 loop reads CASSSIWDRDSYEQYF. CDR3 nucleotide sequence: TGTGCCAGCAGCTCAATCTGGGACAGGGACTCCTACGAGCAGTACTTC.

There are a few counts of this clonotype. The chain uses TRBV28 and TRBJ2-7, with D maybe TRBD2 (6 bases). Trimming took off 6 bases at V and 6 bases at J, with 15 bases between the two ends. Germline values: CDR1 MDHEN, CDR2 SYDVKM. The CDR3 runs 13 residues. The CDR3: CASSTLGGGEQYF. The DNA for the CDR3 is TGTGCCAGCAGCACCCTCGGGGGAGGCGAGCAGTACTTC.

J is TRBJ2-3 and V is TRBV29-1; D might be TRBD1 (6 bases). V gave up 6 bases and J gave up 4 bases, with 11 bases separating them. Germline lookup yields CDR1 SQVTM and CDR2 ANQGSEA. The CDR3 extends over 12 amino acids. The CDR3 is CSVSWGPDTQYF. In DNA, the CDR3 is TGCAGCGTGTCTTGGGGGCCAGATACGCAGTATTTT.

DNA of the CDR3: TGTGCCATCAGACCTTCCGGAGTGGCAGATACGCAGTATTTT. This codes for CAIRPSGVADTQYF. The chain recombines TRBV10-3 with TRBJ2-3; D ambiguous. This CDR3 region has 14 residues. V shed 6 bases and J shed 4 bases, with 14 bases lying between them. Germline CDR1 and CDR2: ENHRY and SYGVKD.

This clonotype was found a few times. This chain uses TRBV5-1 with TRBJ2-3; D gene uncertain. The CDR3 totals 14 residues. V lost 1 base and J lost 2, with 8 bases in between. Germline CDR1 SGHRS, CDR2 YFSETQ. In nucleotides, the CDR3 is TGCGCCAGCAGCTTGCGGACCAACACAGATACGCAGTATTTT. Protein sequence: CASSLRTNTDTQYF.

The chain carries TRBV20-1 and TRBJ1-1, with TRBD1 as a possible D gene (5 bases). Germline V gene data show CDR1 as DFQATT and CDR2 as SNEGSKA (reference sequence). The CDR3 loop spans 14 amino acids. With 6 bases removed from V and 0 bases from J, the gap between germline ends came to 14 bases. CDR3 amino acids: CSAPSRELNTEAFF. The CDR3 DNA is TGCAGTGCCCCTTCCAGGGAATTGAACACTGAAGCTTTCTTT.

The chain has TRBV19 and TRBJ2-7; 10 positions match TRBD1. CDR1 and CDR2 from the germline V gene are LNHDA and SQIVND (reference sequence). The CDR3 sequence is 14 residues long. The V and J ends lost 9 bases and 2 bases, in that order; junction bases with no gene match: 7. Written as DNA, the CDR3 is TGTGCCAGCCAAATCGGGACAGGGGCCTACGAGCAGTACTTC. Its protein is CASQIGTGAYEQYF.

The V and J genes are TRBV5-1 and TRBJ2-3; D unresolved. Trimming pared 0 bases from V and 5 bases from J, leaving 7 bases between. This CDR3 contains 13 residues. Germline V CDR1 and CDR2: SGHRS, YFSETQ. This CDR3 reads CASSLAFRDTQYF. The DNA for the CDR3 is TGCGCCAGCAGCTTGGCTTTTAGAGATACGCAGTATTTT.

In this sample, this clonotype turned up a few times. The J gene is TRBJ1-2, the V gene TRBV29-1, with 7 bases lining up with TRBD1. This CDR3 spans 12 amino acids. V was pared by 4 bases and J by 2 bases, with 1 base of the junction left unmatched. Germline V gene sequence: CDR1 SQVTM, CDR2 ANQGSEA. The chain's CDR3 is CSVAQGNYGYTF. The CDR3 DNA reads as TGCAGCGTTGCACAGGGGAACTATGGCTACACCTTC.

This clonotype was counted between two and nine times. This chain's CDR3 is CASSQGGLIYEQYF. DNA of the CDR3: TGCGCCAGCAGCCAAGGGGGACTAATCTACGAGCAGTACTTC. The chain couples TRBV4-1 to TRBJ2-7, with 7 bases lining up with TRBD2. The CDR3 has 14 amino acids. Germline loops: CDR1 MGHRA, CDR2 YSYEKL. Losses at the gene ends were 1 base for V and 3 bases for J; bases not matched to a gene: 3.

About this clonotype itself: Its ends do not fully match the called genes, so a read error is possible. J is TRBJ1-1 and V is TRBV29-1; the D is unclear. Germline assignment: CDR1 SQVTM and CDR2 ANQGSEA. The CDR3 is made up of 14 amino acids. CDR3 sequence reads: CSVEGSPTNTGAFF. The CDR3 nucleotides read TGCAGCGTTGAAGGCTCCCCCACGAACACTGGAGCTTTCTTT.

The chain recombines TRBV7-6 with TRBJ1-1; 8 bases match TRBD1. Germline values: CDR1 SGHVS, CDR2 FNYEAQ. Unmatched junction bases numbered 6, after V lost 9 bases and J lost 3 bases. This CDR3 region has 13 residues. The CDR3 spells CASQGAMDTEAFF. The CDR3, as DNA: TGTGCCAGTCAGGGGGCGATGGACACTGAAGCTTTCTTT. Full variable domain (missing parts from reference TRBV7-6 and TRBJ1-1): GAGVSQSPRYKVTKRGQDVALRCDPISGHVSLYWYRQALGQGPEFLTYFNYEAQQDKSGLPNDRFSAERPEGSISTLTIQRTEQRDSAMYRCASQGAMDTEAFFGQGTRLTVV.

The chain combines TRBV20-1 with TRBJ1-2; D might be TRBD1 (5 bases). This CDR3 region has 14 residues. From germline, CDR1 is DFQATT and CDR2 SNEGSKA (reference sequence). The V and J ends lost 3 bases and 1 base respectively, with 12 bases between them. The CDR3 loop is CSARAGHRNYGYTF. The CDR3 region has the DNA TGCAGTGCTAGGGCAGGACACCGTAACTATGGCTACACCTTC.

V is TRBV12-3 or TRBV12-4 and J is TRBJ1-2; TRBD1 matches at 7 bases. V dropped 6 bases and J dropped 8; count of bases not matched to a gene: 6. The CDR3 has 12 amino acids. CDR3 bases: TGTGCCAGCAGCCAGGGGGGGCAGGGCTACACCTTC. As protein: CASSQGGQGYTF.

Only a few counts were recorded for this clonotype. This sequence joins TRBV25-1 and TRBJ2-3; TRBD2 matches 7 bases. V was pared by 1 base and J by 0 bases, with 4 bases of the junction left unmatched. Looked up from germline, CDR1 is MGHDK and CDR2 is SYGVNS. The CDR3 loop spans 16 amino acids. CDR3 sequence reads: CASSESAGVSTDTQYF. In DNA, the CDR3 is TGTGCCAGCAGTGAATCTGCGGGAGTGAGCACAGATACGCAGTATTTT.

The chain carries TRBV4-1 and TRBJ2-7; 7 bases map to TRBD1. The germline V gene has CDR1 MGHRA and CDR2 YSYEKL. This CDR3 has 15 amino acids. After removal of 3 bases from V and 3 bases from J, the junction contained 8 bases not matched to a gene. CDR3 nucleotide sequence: TGCGCCAGCAGCCAGCTGACAGGGACCCACTACGAGCAGTACTTC. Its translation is CASSQLTGTHYEQYF.

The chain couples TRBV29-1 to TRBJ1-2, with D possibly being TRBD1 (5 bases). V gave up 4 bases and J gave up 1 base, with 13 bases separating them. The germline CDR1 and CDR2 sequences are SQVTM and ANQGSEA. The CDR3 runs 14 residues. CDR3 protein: CSVAPGTVNYGYTF. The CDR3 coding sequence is TGCAGCGTTGCACCCGGGACTGTTAACTATGGCTACACCTTC.

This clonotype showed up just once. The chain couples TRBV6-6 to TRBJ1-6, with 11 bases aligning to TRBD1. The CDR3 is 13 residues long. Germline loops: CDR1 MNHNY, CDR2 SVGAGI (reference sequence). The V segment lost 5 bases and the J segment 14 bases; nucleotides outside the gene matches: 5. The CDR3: CASSGQGAVTLHF. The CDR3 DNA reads TGTGCCAGCAGTGGACAGGGGGCCGTCACCCTCCACTTT.